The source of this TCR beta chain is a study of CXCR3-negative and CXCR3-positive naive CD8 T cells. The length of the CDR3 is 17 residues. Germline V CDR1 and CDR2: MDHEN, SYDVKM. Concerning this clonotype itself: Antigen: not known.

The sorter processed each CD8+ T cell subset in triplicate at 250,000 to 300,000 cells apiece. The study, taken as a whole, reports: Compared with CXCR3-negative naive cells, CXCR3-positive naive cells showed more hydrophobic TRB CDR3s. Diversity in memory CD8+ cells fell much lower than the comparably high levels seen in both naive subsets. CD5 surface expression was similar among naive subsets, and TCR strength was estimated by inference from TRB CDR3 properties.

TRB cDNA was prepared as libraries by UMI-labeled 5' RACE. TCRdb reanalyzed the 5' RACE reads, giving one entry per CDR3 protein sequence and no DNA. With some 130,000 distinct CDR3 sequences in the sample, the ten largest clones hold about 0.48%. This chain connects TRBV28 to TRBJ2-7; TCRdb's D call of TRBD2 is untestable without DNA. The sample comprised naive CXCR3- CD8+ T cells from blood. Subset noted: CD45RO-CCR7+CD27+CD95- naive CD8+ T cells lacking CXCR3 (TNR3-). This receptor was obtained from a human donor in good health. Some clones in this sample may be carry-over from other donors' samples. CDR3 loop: CASSRYPSRARLYEQYF.